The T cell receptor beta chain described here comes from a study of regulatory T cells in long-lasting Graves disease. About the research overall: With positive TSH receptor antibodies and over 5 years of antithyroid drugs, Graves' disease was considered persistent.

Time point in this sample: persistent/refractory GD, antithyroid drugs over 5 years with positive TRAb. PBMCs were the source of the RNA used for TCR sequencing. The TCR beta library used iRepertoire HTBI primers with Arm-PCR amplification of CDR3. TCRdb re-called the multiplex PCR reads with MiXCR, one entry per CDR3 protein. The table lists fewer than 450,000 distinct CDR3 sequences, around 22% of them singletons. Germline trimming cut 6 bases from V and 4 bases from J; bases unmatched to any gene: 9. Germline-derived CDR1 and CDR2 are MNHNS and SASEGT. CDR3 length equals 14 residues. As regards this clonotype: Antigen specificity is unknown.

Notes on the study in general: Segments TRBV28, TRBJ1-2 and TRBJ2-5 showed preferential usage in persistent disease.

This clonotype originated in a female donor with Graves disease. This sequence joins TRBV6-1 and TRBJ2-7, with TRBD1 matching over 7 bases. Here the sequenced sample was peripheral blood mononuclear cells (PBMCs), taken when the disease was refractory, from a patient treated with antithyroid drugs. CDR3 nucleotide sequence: TGTGCCAGCAGAGGTCGAGACAGGGCGTACGAGCAGTACTTC. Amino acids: CASRGRDRAYEQYF.